This section outlines one T cell receptor (beta chain) sequence together with its context. The CDR3 extends over 13 amino acids. The germline V gene has CDR1 MGHDK and CDR2 SYGVNS. The ends were cut back, 6 bases at V and 7 bases at J, with 12 bases in the middle. The entry originates in a study of blood T cell repertoires in COVID-19. On the study more broadly: Both acute and convalescent COVID-19 samples were obtained from the United States, Italy and Spain. From T cells, B-cell-depleted T cells, or PBMCs came the material, which was cDNA or gDNA.

Sequenced by immunoSEQ multiplex PCR; TCRdb stores in-frame clones only, minus some. The data hold 350,000 to 400,000 clones, with 75% to 90% observed a single time. Sample: peripheral blood. This clonotype was obtained from a woman aged 55-69 years with COVID-19, enrolled during active disease. The chain combines TRBV25-1 with TRBJ1-4; D possibly corresponds to TRBD1 (6 bases). Written as DNA, the CDR3 is TGTGCCAGCAGCCGAGGGGGTAGTGAAAAACTGTTTTTT. It translates to CASSRGGSEKLFF.